This TCR beta chain was found in a study of blood T cells in healthy people across ages. CDR3 length equals 16 residues. V lost 6 bases to trimming and J lost 0 bases; unmatched junction nucleotides: 6. Alongside a J-beta primer mix, a sample-barcoded 5' primer served in a second PCR lasting about 6 to 12 cycles. TCRdb called the 5' RACE reads again in MiXCR, with one record for every CDR3 protein. The sample has more than 900,000 distinct CDR3 sequences; about 25% are singletons. This sample was shared with a second study, whose subject was T cells of mothers and their children.

This receptor was identified in a girl aged 2-9 years in good health. Material for sequencing was blood. This sequence joins TRBV12-3 or TRBV12-4 and TRBJ2-1, with 9 bases aligning to TRBD2. The DNA of the CDR3 is TGTGCCAGCAGCCCTCCGACTAGCGGCTCCTACAATGAGCAGTTCTTC. It yields the protein CASSPPTSGSYNEQFF.